Listed below are T cell receptor beta chains from one sample, sequenced in a study of cytomegalovirus exposure and HLA in healthy donors. Sequencing was performed with immunoSEQ multiplex PCR; in TCRdb, only in-frame clones are kept and a portion is missing. The table lists about 140,000 clones, 61% of them singletons, with over 1.5% in the top ten. The sequenced material came from PBMCs. The receptor set was obtained from a male donor in good health and CMV-seronegative. CDR3s include the opening cysteine and the closing phenylalanine or tryptophan. A D gene is named only where the DNA matches it firmly. Not all rows give a size; the values are once, few, many and, for expanded clones, a class.

abundance: many; j_gene: TRBJ2-7; d_gene: NA; v_gene: TRBV4-1; CDR3aa: CASSQFFGLVSSYEQYF; CDR3nt: TGCGCCAGCAGCCAGTTCTTCGGTTTGGTTAGTTCCTACGAGCAGTACTTC
abundance: NA; j_gene: TRBJ2-7; d_gene: TRBD1; v_gene: TRBV10-3; CDR3aa: CAISMGQASSYEQYF; CDR3nt: TGTGCCATCAGCATGGGACAGGCGAGCTCCTACGAGCAGTACTTC
abundance: NA; j_gene: TRBJ1-4; d_gene: NA; v_gene: TRBV28; CDR3aa: CASSIRGRGLFF; CDR3nt: TGTGCCAGCAGTATAAGGGGCAGAGGACTGTTTTTT
abundance: NA; j_gene: TRBJ1-5; d_gene: NA; v_gene: TRBV15; CDR3aa: CATSARFGSGDQPQHF; CDR3nt: TGTGCCACCAGCGCTAGATTCGGGAGCGGGGATCAGCCCCAGCATTTT
abundance: NA; j_gene: TRBJ2-7; d_gene: NA; v_gene: TRBV27; CDR3aa: CASSFQGDSYEQYF; CDR3nt: TGTGCCAGCAGTTTTCAAGGGGACTCCTACGAGCAGTACTTC
abundance: NA; j_gene: TRBJ2-1; d_gene: NA; v_gene: TRBV7-7; CDR3aa: CASSLVQGTYNEQFF; CDR3nt: TGTGCCAGCAGCTTAGTCCAGGGGACCTACAATGAGCAGTTCTTC
abundance: NA; j_gene: TRBJ2-7; d_gene: NA; v_gene: TRBV29-1; CDR3aa: CSVDGLYEQYF; CDR3nt: TGCAGCGTTGACGGACTATACGAGCAGTACTTC
abundance: NA; j_gene: TRBJ1-1; d_gene: NA; v_gene: TRBV29-1; CDR3aa: CSVTGIGNTEAFF; CDR3nt: TGCAGCGTAACAGGGATTGGGAACACTGAAGCTTTCTTT
abundance: NA; j_gene: TRBJ1-6; d_gene: NA; v_gene: TRBV2; CDR3aa: CATIRSGTFNSPLHF; CDR3nt: TGTGCCACCATTCGATCCGGGACTTTTAATTCACCCCTCCACTTT
abundance: NA; j_gene: TRBJ2-1; d_gene: NA; v_gene: TRBV5-1; CDR3aa: CASSLGLAHVNEQFF; CDR3nt: TGCGCCAGCAGCTTGGGGCTAGCTCATGTGAATGAGCAGTTCTTC
abundance: NA; j_gene: TRBJ2-1; d_gene: TRBD1; v_gene: TRBV2; CDR3aa: CASSVVGGDSGEQFF; CDR3nt: TGTGCCAGCAGTGTTGTAGGGGGCGATAGTGGTGAGCAGTTCTTC
abundance: NA; j_gene: TRBJ2-4; d_gene: NA; v_gene: TRBV7-8; CDR3aa: CASSSSGDIQYF; CDR3nt: TGTGCCAGCAGCTCGTCGGGGGACATTCAGTACTTC
abundance: NA; j_gene: TRBJ1-1; d_gene: TRBD1; v_gene: TRBV6-5; CDR3aa: CASRRDRGQAFF; CDR3nt: TGTGCCAGCAGGAGGGACCGGGGACAGGCTTTCTTT
abundance: few; j_gene: TRBJ1-1; d_gene: NA; v_gene: TRBV9; CDR3aa: CASSPSSRASRSDTEAFF; CDR3nt: TGTGCCAGCAGCCCGTCCAGCAGGGCCTCACGTTCGGACACTGAAGCTTTCTTT
abundance: NA; j_gene: TRBJ1-4; d_gene: TRBD1; v_gene: TRBV9; CDR3aa: CASSPGGRGEKLFF; CDR3nt: TGTGCCAGCAGCCCAGGGGGTCGGGGTGAAAAACTGTTTTTT
abundance: NA; j_gene: TRBJ2-7; d_gene: TRBD1; v_gene: TRBV5-1; CDR3aa: CASSAPNPGGNEQYF; CDR3nt: TGCGCCAGCAGCGCCCCTAACCCAGGGGGAAACGAGCAGTACTTC
abundance: few; j_gene: TRBJ2-3; d_gene: TRBD1; v_gene: TRBV25-1; CDR3aa: CASVNTGDRGLDTQYF; CDR3nt: TGTGCCAGCGTCAACACTGGGGACAGGGGTTTAGATACGCAGTATTTT
abundance: few; j_gene: TRBJ1-1; d_gene: TRBD1; v_gene: TRBV9; CDR3aa: CASRGQGAGTEAFF; CDR3nt: TGTGCCAGCAGAGGACAGGGGGCTGGCACTGAAGCTTTCTTT
abundance: once; j_gene: TRBJ1-3; d_gene: NA; v_gene: TRBV6-5; CDR3aa: CASSAFGSAGNTIYF; CDR3nt: TGTGCCAGCAGTGCCTTTGGCAGCGCTGGAAACACCATATATTTT
abundance: NA; j_gene: TRBJ2-1; d_gene: NA; v_gene: TRBV6-5; CDR3aa: CASSYFGSSSGNEQFF; CDR3nt: TGTGCCAGCAGTTACTTTGGCAGTTCAAGCGGCAATGAGCAGTTCTTC
abundance: NA; j_gene: TRBJ1-3; d_gene: NA; v_gene: TRBV5-1; CDR3aa: CASSLGIVDGSGNTIYF; CDR3nt: TGCGCCAGCAGCTTGGGAATCGTCGACGGGTCTGGAAACACCATATATTTT
abundance: NA; j_gene: TRBJ1-3; d_gene: NA; v_gene: TRBV5-1; CDR3aa: CASSFFPDYSGNTIYF; CDR3nt: TGCGCCAGCAGCTTTTTCCCGGACTACTCTGGAAACACCATATATTTT
abundance: NA; j_gene: TRBJ1-2; d_gene: NA; v_gene: TRBV7-3; CDR3aa: CASSPLGGGYTF; CDR3nt: TGTGCCAGCAGCCCCCTAGGGGGTGGCTACACCTTC
abundance: NA; j_gene: TRBJ2-7; d_gene: TRBD1; v_gene: TRBV4-3; CDR3aa: CASSQDGQGAVYEQYF; CDR3nt: TGCGCCAGCAGCCAAGATGGGCAGGGGGCCGTATACGAGCAGTACTTC
abundance: few; j_gene: TRBJ2-7; d_gene: NA; v_gene: TRBV28; CDR3aa: CASRPGGYEQYF; CDR3nt: TGTGCCAGCAGGCCCGGGGGCTACGAGCAGTACTTC
abundance: NA; j_gene: TRBJ2-7; d_gene: NA; v_gene: TRBV5-4; CDR3aa: CASSLFQGNLGPYEQYF; CDR3nt: TGTGCCAGCAGCCTCTTTCAGGGTAATTTGGGGCCCTACGAGCAGTACTTC
abundance: NA; j_gene: TRBJ1-5; d_gene: TRBD1; v_gene: TRBV19; CDR3aa: CASEDRAGQPQHF; CDR3nt: TGTGCCAGTGAGGACAGGGCAGGACAGCCCCAGCATTTT
abundance: many; j_gene: TRBJ1-6; d_gene: TRBD1; v_gene: TRBV28; CDR3aa: CASSPGQGGSPLHF; CDR3nt: TGTGCCAGCAGCCCCGGACAGGGAGGGTCACCCCTCCACTTT
abundance: NA; j_gene: TRBJ1-5; d_gene: TRBD1; v_gene: TRBV2; CDR3aa: CASSEQGAGQPQHF; CDR3nt: TGTGCCAGCAGTGAACAGGGGGCGGGTCAGCCCCAGCATTTT
abundance: NA; j_gene: TRBJ2-7; d_gene: TRBD1; v_gene: TRBV5-4; CDR3aa: CASTWDRGTYEQYF; CDR3nt: TGTGCCAGCACCTGGGACAGGGGTACCTACGAGCAGTACTTC
abundance: NA; j_gene: TRBJ2-2; d_gene: TRBD1; v_gene: TRBV7-6; CDR3aa: CASIPGQGVSGELFF; CDR3nt: TGTGCCAGCATCCCGGGACAGGGGGTTTCCGGGGAGCTGTTTTTT
abundance: NA; j_gene: TRBJ1-2; d_gene: NA; v_gene: TRBV10-1; CDR3aa: CASSETRAGADGYTF; CDR3nt: TGCGCCAGCAGTGAGACGAGAGCAGGGGCGGATGGCTACACCTTC
abundance: NA; j_gene: TRBJ2-4; d_gene: TRBD2; v_gene: TRBV7-2; CDR3aa: CASSQEGSGALNIQYF; CDR3nt: TGTGCCAGCAGCCAGGAGGGTAGCGGGGCCTTAAACATTCAGTACTTC
abundance: NA; j_gene: TRBJ2-1; d_gene: NA; v_gene: TRBV12-1; CDR3aa: CASSSVPKRGVYNEQFF; CDR3nt: TGTGCCAGCAGCTCCGTCCCGAAGCGGGGGGTTTACAATGAGCAGTTCTTC
abundance: few; j_gene: TRBJ1-4; d_gene: TRBD1; v_gene: TRBV2; CDR3aa: CASSADRGAEKLFF; CDR3nt: TGTGCCAGCAGTGCGGACAGGGGAGCTGAAAAACTGTTTTTT